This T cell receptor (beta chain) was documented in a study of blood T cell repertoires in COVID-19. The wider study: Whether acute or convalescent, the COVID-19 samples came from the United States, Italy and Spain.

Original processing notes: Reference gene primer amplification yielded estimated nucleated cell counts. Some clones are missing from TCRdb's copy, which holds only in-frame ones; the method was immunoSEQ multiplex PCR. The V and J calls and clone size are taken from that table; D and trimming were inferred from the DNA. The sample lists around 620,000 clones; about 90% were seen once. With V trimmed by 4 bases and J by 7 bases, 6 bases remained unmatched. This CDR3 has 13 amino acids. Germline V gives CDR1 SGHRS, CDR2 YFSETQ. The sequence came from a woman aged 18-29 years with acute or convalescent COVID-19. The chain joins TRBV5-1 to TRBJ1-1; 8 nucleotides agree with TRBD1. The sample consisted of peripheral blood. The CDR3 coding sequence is TGCGCCAGCAGCAAGGGACAGGTGCGTGAAGCTTTCTTT. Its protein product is CASSKGQVREAFF.